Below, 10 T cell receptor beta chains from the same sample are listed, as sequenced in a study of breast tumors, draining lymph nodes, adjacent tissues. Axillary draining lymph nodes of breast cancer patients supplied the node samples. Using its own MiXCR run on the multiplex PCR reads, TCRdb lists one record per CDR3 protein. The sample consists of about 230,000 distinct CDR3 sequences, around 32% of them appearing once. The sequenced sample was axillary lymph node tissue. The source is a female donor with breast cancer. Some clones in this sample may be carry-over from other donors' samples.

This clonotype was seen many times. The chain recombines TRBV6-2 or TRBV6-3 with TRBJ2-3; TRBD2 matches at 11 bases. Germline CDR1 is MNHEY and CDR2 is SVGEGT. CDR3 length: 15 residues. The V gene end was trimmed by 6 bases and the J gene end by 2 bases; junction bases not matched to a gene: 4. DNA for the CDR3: TGTGCCAGCAGGACGGGACTAGCGGTCACAGATACGCAGTATTTT. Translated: CASRTGLAVTDTQYF.

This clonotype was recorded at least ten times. Here the CDR3 DNA reads TGTGCCAGCAGCTTCGGTGGTGGGAGGAACAATGAGCAGTTCTTC. Amino acids: CASSFGGGRNNEQFF. V and J are TRBV5-8 and TRBJ2-1; perhaps TRBD2 as D (6 bases). This CDR3 is 15 amino acids long. V lost 2 bases and J lost 5, with 14 bases in between. Germline CDR1 and CDR2: SGHTS and YDEGEE.

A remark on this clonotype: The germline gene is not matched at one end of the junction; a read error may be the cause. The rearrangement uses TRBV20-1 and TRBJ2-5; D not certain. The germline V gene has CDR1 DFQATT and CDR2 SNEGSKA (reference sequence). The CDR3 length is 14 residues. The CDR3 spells CGASRHIPQETPYF. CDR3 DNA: TGCGGTGCTAGTAGGCATATCCCACAAGAGACCCCGTACTTC.

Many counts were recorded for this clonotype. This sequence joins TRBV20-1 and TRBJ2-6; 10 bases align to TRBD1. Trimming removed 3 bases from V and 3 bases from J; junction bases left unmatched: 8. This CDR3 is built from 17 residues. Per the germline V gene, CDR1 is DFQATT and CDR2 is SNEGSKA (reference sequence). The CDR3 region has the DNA TGCAGTGCTAGTCGGGGACAGGGGCTTAGTGGGGCCAACGTCCTGACTTTC. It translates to CSASRGQGLSGANVLTF.

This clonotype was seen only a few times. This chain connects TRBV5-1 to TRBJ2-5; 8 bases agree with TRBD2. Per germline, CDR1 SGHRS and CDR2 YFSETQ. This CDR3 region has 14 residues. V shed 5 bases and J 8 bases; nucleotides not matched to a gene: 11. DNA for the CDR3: TGCGCCAGCAGGGTCGGGAGGGCCATAGACACCCAGTACTTC. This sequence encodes CASRVGRAIDTQYF.

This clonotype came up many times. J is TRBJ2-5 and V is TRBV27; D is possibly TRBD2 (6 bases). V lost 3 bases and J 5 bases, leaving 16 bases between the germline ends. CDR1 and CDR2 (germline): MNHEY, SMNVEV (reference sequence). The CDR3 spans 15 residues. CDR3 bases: TGTGCCAGCAGTTTTCTCGGCGGGGACCGGGAGACCCAGTACTTC. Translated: CASSFLGGDRETQYF.

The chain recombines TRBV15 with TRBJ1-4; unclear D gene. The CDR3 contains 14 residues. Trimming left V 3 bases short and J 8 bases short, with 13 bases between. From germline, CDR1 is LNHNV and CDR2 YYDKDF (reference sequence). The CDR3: CATSSLDRYEKLFF. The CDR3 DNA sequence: TGTGCCACCAGCAGCTTAGATCGGTACGAAAAACTGTTTTTT. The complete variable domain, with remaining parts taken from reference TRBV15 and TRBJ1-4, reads DAMVIQNPRYQVTQFGKPVTLSCSQTLNHNVMYWYQQKSSQAPKLLFHYYDKDFNNEADTPDNFQSRRPNTSFCFLDIRSPGLGDTAMYLCATSSLDRYEKLFFGSGTQLSVL.

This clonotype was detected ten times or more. The CDR3 coding sequence is TGCGCCAGCAGCTTGGGACTCGCTAGCGGGAGTTGGTTTGATACGCAGTATTTT. Translated: CASSLGLASGSWFDTQYF. The chain carries TRBV5-1 and TRBJ2-3; 10 bases align to TRBD2. Trimming cost V 0 bases and J 6 bases; bases outside gene matches: 13. Germline values: CDR1 SGHRS, CDR2 YFSETQ. There are 18 residues in the CDR3.

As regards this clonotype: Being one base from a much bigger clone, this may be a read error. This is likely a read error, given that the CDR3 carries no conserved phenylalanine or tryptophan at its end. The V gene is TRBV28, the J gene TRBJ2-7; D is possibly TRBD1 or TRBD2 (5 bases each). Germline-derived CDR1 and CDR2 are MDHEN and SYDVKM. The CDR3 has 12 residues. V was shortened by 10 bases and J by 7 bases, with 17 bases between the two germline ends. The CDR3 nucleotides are TGTGCCACCATTTTGAGGGGTGGGGAGCAGTACCTC. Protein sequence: CATILRGGEQYL.

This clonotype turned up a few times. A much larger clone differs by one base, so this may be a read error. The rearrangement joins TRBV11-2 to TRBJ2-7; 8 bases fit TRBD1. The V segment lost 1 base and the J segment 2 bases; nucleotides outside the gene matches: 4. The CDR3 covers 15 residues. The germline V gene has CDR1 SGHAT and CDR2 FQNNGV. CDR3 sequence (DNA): TGTGCCAGCAGCTTAGGACAGGGGTCGACCTACGAGCAGTACTTC. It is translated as CASSLGQGSTYEQYF.